Below, 22 T cell receptor beta chains from the same sample are listed, as sequenced in a study of cytomegalovirus exposure and HLA in healthy donors. The PCR ran on 60 Vbeta and 13 Jbeta primers. The assay was immunoSEQ multiplex PCR, and TCRdb's table has in-frame clones only and misses some. Of about 57,000 clones detected, roughly 80% appear once; the ten largest clones hold more than 3.5%. The sample taken for sequencing was PBMCs. The receptors shown here come from a man aged 30 to 39 in good health and CMV-seronegative.

The V call is TRBV4-1, the J call TRBJ1-4; 9 nucleotides align to TRBD1. After removal of 4 bases from V and 6 bases from J, the junction contained 3 bases not matched to a gene. This CDR3 is built from 14 residues. CDR1 and CDR2 from the germline V gene are MGHRA and YSYEKL. CDR3 sequence (DNA): TGCGCCAGCAGCCGGGACAGGGTTTATGAAAAACTGTTTTTT. This encodes CASSRDRVYEKLFF.

The genes are TRBV5-1 and TRBJ2-3; 7 bases are a match to TRBD1. CDR3 size: 14 residues. Germline V lookup: CDR1 SGHRS, CDR2 YFSETQ. The J segment lost 0 bases and the V segment lost 4 bases, leaving 2 bases of the junction unmatched. The CDR3 bases are TGCGCCAGCAGCCTGGGACAGAGCACAGATACGCAGTATTTT. The encoded protein is CASSLGQSTDTQYF.

The genes are TRBV5-1 and TRBJ2-5; tentatively, D is TRBD1 (8 bases). V shed 3 bases and J shed 5 bases, with 17 bases lying between them. Germline CDR1 reads SGHRS; CDR2 reads YFSETQ. The CDR3 consists of 15 residues. CDR3 in amino acids: CASSSATQGGETQYF. In DNA, the CDR3 is TGCGCCAGCAGCTCGGCCACACAGGGGGGGGAGACCCAGTACTTC. Drawing the rest from reference TRBV5-1 and TRBJ2-5, the complete variable domain is KAGVTQTPRYLIKTRGQQVTLSCSPISGHRSVSWYQQTPGQGLQFLFEYFSETQRNKGNFPGRFSGRQFSNSRSEMNVSTLELGDSALYLCASSSATQGGETQYFGPGTRLLVL.

The chain combines TRBV27 with TRBJ2-2, with D uncertain. Germline lookup yields CDR1 MNHEY and CDR2 SMNVEV (reference sequence). The CDR3 spans 12 residues. V lost 5 bases to trimming and J lost 8 bases, with 9 bases between them. For the CDR3, the DNA is TGTGCCAGCAGTACCGTCAGGGGGGAGCTGTTTTTT. As protein: CASSTVRGELFF.

The CDR3 nucleotides read TGCAGCGTCACGGGGGGACCTCACGGTGACACTGAAGCTTTCTTT. It specifies CSVTGGPHGDTEAFF. This sequence joins TRBV29-1 and TRBJ1-1; TRBD1 might be the D (5 bases). Germline V lookup: CDR1 SQVTM, CDR2 ANQGSEA. V was pared by 6 bases and J by 3 bases, with 20 bases between. The CDR3 contains 15 residues.

The chain links TRBV5-1 to TRBJ2-7; perhaps TRBD1 as D (6 bases). The CDR3 totals 15 residues. Germline CDR1 reads SGHRS; CDR2 reads YFSETQ. The V and J ends lost 1 base and 3 bases respectively, with 14 bases between them. CDR3 sequence: CASSLTWGRGYEQYF. DNA of the CDR3: TGCGCCAGCAGCTTGACCTGGGGCAGGGGCTACGAGCAGTACTTC.

The V gene is TRBV21-1, the J gene TRBJ2-5; the table assigns TRBD1, which was not confirmed against the DNA. TRBV21-1 is a documented pseudogene. The CDR3 is 16 residues long. CDR3 bases: TGTGCCAGCTTAGGGGGCAGGGTAGGGGGTGAAGAGACCCAGTACTTC. Translation: CASLGGRVGGEETQYF.

This clone has just one count. The chain recombines TRBV4-2 with TRBJ1-1; 8 positions agree with TRBD1. Germline lookup yields CDR1 LGHNA and CDR2 YNFKEQ. V lost 3 bases, J lost 0 bases, and 9 bases stayed unmatched. The length of the CDR3 is 17 residues. Written as DNA, the CDR3 is TGTGCCAGCAGCCAGTTGGGGACAGGTGTCCTGAACACTGAAGCTTTCTTT. Translation: CASSQLGTGVLNTEAFF.

The genes are TRBV4-2 and TRBJ2-6; D perhaps matches TRBD1 (5 bases). Trimming pared 7 bases from V and 4 bases from J, leaving 8 bases between. The CDR3 is 13 residues long. Germline CDR1 and CDR2: LGHNA and YNFKEQ. For the CDR3, the DNA is TGTGCCAGCACCCGGACAGGGGCCAACGTCCTGACTTTC. Amino acids: CASTRTGANVLTF.

V is TRBV4-1 and J is TRBJ2-7, with D possibly being TRBD2 (7 bases). CDR3 length equals 17 residues. Germline V gene sequence: CDR1 MGHRA, CDR2 YSYEKL. Trimming shortened V by 1 base and J by 4 bases, and 20 bases separated the two germline ends. In DNA, the CDR3 is TGCGCCAGCAGCCAAGGGGCCGGGCGGGGGCCGGGGTACGAGCAGTACTTC. This gives the protein CASSQGAGRGPGYEQYF.

This clone has a single count. The J gene is TRBJ2-2, the V gene TRBV9; a weak D match, TRBD2 (5 bases). Trimming removed 0 bases at V and 7 bases at J, with 16 bases between. The CDR3 is 16 residues long. The germline V gene encodes CDR1 SGDLS and CDR2 YYNGEE. The CDR3 reads CASSVDGGRENGELFF. CDR3 bases: TGTGCCAGCAGCGTAGACGGTGGGAGAGAAAACGGGGAGCTGTTTTTT.

The chain recombines TRBV19 with TRBJ2-1; TRBD2 agrees at 11 bases. V shed 1 base, J shed 9 bases, and the junction held 2 bases outside the gene matches. CDR1 and CDR2 (germline): LNHDA, SQIVND (reference sequence). The CDR3 length is 14 residues. Written as DNA, the CDR3 is TGTGCCAGTAGTATAGCAGGGACTAGCGGTGAGCAGTTCTTC. Its translation is CASSIAGTSGEQFF. Variable domain in full (rest from reference TRBV19 and TRBJ2-1): DGGITQSPKYLFRKEGQNVTLSCEQNLNHDAMYWYRQDPGQGLRLIYYSQIVNDFQKGDIAEGYSVSREKKESFPLTVTSAQKNPTAFYLCASSIAGTSGEQFFGPGTRLTVL.

This clone has more than one count but fewer than ten. V is TRBV5-1 and J is TRBJ2-2, with D maybe TRBD2 (5 bases). Germline CDR1 reads SGHRS; CDR2 reads YFSETQ. The CDR3 totals 14 residues. V was clipped by 5 bases and J by 0 bases, with 8 bases between them. The CDR3 spells CASSPGTNTGELFF. The CDR3 coding sequence is TGCGCCAGCAGTCCCGGGACGAACACCGGGGAGCTGTTTTTT.

The genes are TRBV9 and TRBJ2-5, with 8 positions matching TRBD2. Germline CDR1 is SGDLS and CDR2 is YYNGEE. Trimming cost V 0 bases and J 5 bases; bases outside gene matches: 9. This CDR3 is 16 amino acids long. CDR3 coding DNA: TGTGCCAGCAGCGTAGCGGGGGGGAGGGAAACGGAGACCCAGTACTTC. Translating it yields CASSVAGGRETETQYF.

This chain uses TRBV15 with TRBJ2-5; possibly TRBD1 for D (7 bases). The ends were cut back, 0 bases at V and 10 bases at J, with 18 bases in the middle. The CDR3 covers 15 residues. Per the germline V gene, CDR1 is LNHNV and CDR2 is YYDKDF (reference sequence). The CDR3 coding sequence is TGTGCCACCAGCAGAGAGACAGGACCCCAGGGGGGCCAGTACTTC. This translates into CATSRETGPQGGQYF.

This clone was counted between two and nine times. The chain employs TRBV7-2 and TRBJ1-2, with 9 bases matching TRBD1. Unmatched junction bases numbered 9, after V lost 7 bases and J lost 3 bases. CDR3 length: 15 amino acids. CDR1 is SGHTA and CDR2 is FQGNSA in the germline V gene. The CDR3 sequence is CASTIGTGYYYGYTF. The CDR3, as DNA: TGTGCCAGCACCATCGGGACAGGGTACTACTATGGCTACACCTTC.

This clone occurred a few times. The CDR3 sequence: CASSQAGLNTEAFF. The CDR3 nucleotides are TGCGCCAGCAGCCAAGCAGGCTTGAACACTGAAGCTTTCTTT. This chain uses TRBV4-3 with TRBJ1-1; no clear D. In germline, CDR1 is LGHNA, CDR2 YSLEER. The CDR3 totals 14 residues. With 1 base removed from V and 0 bases from J, the gap between germline ends came to 6 bases.

The J gene is TRBJ2-5, the V gene TRBV4-1; D might be TRBD1 (6 bases). The CDR3 length is 17 residues. CDR1 MGHRA and CDR2 YSYEKL come from the germline V gene. Trimming took off 5 bases at V and 2 bases at J, with 21 bases between the two ends. This CDR3 is CASSEMVQTGTQETQYF. The CDR3 DNA sequence: TGCGCCAGCAGCGAAATGGTTCAAACAGGGACACAAGAGACCCAGTACTTC.

The rearrangement links TRBV5-4 to TRBJ2-3; D not resolved. This CDR3 is built from 14 residues. The germline V gene encodes CDR1 SGHNT and CDR2 YYREEE (reference sequence). Trimming cost V 4 bases and J 4 bases, with 13 bases left between them. CDR3 DNA: TGTGCCAGCAGCCCAGCCCTGGGCGCAGATACGCAGTATTTT. This gives the protein CASSPALGADTQYF.

V gene TRBV21-1 combines with J gene TRBJ1-5; TRBD1, the D gene given by the table, was not confirmed from the DNA. TRBV21-1 is a pseudogene locus. This CDR3 comprises 19 residues. The CDR3: CASTKRMGQGKRWSQPQHF. CDR3 nucleotides: TGTGCCAGCACCAAAAGGATGGGACAGGGGAAGAGGTGGAGTCAGCCCCAGCATTTT.

CDR3 protein: CASSPRTSSYEQYF. The CDR3 DNA sequence: TGTGCCAGCAGCCCTAGGACATCCTCCTACGAGCAGTACTTC. V usage is TRBV7-9 and J usage is TRBJ2-7, with TRBD1 as a possible D gene (5 bases). Trimming removed 5 bases from V and 0 bases from J, with 11 bases in between. The CDR3 sequence is 14 residues long. Germline assignment: CDR1 SEHNR and CDR2 FQNEAQ (reference sequence).

There are a few counts of this clone. The chain uses TRBV5-6 and TRBJ2-2, with 7 bases identical to TRBD1. The CDR3 extends over 14 amino acids. J gave up 5 bases and V 5 bases, and 6 bases lay outside the gene matches. Germline V gene lookup returns CDR1 SGHDT and CDR2 YYEEEE. The CDR3 here is CASSLTGRTGELFF. In DNA, the CDR3 is TGTGCCAGCAGTTTGACAGGGCGGACCGGGGAGCTGTTTTTT.